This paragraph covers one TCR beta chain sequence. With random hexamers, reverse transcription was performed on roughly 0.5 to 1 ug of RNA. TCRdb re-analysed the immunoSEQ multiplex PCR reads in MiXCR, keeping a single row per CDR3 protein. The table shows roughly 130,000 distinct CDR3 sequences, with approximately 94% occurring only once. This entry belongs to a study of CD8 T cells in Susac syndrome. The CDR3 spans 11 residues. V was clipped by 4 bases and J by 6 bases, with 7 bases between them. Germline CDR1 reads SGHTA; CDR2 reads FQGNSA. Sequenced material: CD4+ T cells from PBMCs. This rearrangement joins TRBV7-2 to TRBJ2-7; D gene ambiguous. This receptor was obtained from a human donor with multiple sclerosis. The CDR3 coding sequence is TGTGCCAGCAGCTACCTCAGCGAGCAGTACTTC. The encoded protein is CASSYLSEQYF.